The sequence of this T cell receptor beta chain was determined in a study of T cells in Graves' hyperthyroidism and ophthalmopathy. This clonotype turned up a few times. This CDR3 comprises 15 residues. V was pared by 5 bases and J by 0 bases, with 16 bases between. Germline loops: CDR1 DFQATT, CDR2 SNEGSKA (reference sequence). Template material for amplifying TCR beta CDR3 regions consisted of RNA transcripts. Using the HTBI primer set, a first-round RT-PCR was run on the TCR CDR3. TCRdb reprocessed the multiplex PCR reads via MiXCR and lists one record per CDR3 protein. The table records 600,000 to 850,000 distinct CDR3 sequences, around 20% of them present only once.

The sequence derives from a woman in her fifties or sixties with Graves' hyperthyroidism that later progressed to Graves' ophthalmopathy. The chain joins TRBV20-1 to TRBJ1-1; D remains ambiguous. The sequencing sample was made of blood. The CDR3 region has the DNA TGCAGTGCTGGACCCCTCGGAGGGATGAACACTGAAGCTTTCTTT. Translating it yields CSAGPLGGMNTEAFF.